These 2 T cell receptor beta chains were sequenced from one sample in a study of blood T cell repertoires in COVID-19. Profiled with immunoSEQ multiplex PCR; TCRdb holds only in-frame clones, not every one. Among 50,000 or so clones, roughly four fifths were seen once, and the ten largest hold 6.5% to 9%. Sequencing was carried out using peripheral blood. These receptors originate from a man aged 55 to 70 with active COVID-19.

The table lists this clone with a count of one. V and J are TRBV7-8 and TRBJ2-5, with 7 bases that match TRBD2. The V segment lost 2 bases and the J segment 5 bases; nucleotides outside the gene matches: 8. CDR3 length: 15 amino acids. Germline loops: CDR1 SGHVS, CDR2 FQNEAQ. In DNA, the CDR3 is TGTGCCAGCAGCTTATTCGGGGAGACTAGCGAGACCCAGTACTTC. It yields the protein CASSLFGETSETQYF.

This clone was recorded once. The rearrangement joins TRBV21-1 to TRBJ2-1; the table's TRBD2 call for D was not verified on the DNA. TRBV21-1 is tagged as a pseudogene. The CDR3 sequence is 20 residues long. The chain's CDR3 is CASSKAKPASGSGFPAFLFF. CDR3 bases: TGTGCCAGCAGCAAAGCCAAACCAGCCAGCGGGAGTGGGTTTCCAGCATTTTTGTTCTTC.